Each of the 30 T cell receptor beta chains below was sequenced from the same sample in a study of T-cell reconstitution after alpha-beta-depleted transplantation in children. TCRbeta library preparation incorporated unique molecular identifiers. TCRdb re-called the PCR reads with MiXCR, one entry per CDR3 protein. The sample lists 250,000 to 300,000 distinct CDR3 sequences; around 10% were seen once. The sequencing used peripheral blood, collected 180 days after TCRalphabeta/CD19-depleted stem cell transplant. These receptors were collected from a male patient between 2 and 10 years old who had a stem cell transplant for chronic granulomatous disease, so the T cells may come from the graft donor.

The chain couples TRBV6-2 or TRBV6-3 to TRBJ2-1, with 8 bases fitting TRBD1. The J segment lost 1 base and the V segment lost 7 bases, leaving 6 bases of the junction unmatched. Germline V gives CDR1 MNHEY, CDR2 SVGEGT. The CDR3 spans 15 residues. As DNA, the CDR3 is TGTGCCAGCACCGACAGGGGAATATCCTACAATGAGCAGTTCTTC. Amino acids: CASTDRGISYNEQFF.

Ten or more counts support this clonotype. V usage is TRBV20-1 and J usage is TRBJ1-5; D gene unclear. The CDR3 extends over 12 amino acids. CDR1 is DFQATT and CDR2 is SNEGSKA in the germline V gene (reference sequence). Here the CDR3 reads CSARTGNQPQHF. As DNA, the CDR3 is TGCAGCGCCCGGACGGGGAATCAGCCCCAGCATTTT.

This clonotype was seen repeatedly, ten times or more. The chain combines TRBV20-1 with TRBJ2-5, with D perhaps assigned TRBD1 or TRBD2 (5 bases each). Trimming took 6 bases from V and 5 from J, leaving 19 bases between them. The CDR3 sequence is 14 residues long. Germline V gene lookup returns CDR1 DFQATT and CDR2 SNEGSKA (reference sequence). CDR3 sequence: CSASPGPRLETQYF. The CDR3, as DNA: TGCAGTGCCTCCCCGGGGCCGAGGCTTGAGACCCAGTACTTC.

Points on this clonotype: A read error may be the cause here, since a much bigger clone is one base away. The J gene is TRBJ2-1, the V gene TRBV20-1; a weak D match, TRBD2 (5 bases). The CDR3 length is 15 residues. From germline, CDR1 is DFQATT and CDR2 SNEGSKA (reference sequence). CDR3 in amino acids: CSASGSASSCNEQFF. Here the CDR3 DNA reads TGCAGTGCTAGTGGTAGCGCGAGCTCCTGCAATGAGCAGTTCTTC.

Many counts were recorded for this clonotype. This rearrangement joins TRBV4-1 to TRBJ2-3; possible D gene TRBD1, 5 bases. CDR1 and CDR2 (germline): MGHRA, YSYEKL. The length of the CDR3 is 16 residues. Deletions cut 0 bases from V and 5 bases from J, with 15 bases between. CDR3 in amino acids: CASSQDGAGYGDTQYF. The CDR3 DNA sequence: TGCGCCAGCAGCCAAGATGGGGCAGGTTACGGAGATACGCAGTATTTT.

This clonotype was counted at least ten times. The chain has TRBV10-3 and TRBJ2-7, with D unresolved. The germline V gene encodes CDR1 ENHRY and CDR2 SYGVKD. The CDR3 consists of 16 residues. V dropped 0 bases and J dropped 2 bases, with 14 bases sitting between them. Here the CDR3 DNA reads TGTGCCATCAGTGAGTCGGTGGAGTTTGCCCCCTACGAGCAGTACTTC. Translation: CAISESVEFAPYEQYF.

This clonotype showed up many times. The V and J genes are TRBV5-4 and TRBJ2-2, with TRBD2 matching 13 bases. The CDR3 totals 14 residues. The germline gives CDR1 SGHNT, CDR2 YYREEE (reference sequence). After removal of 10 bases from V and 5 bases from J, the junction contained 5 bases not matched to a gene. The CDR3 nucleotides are TGTGCCTTTCGGACTAGCGGGAGAACCGGGGAGCTGTTTTTT. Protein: CAFRTSGRTGELFF.

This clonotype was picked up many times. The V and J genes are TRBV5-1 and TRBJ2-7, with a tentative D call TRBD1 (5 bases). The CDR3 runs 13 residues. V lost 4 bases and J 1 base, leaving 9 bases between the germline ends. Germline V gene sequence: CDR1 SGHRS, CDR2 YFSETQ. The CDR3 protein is CASSVDTSYEQYF. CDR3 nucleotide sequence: TGCGCCAGCAGCGTGGACACGTCCTACGAGCAGTACTTC.

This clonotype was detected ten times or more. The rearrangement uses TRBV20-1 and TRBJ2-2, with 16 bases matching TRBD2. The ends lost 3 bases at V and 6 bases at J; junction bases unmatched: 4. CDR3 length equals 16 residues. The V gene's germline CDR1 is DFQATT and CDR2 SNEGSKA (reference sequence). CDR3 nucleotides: TGCAGTGCTAGCGCCGGGACTAGCGGGAGGGCCGGGGAGCTGTTTTTT. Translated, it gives CSASAGTSGRAGELFF.

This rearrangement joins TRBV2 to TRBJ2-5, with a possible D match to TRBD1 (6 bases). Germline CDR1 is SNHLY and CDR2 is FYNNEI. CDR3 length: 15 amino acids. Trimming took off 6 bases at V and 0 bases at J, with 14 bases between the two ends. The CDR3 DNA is TGTGCCAGCAGGGGGATCGACAGGCACCAAGAGACCCAGTACTTC. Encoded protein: CASRGIDRHQETQYF.

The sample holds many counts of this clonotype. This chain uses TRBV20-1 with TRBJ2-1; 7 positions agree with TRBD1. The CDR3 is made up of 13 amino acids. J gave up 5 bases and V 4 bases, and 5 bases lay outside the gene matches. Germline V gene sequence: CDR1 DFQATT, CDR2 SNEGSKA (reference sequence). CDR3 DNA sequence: TGCAGTGCTACTCCCGGGACAGACAATGAGCAGTTCTTC. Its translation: CSATPGTDNEQFF.

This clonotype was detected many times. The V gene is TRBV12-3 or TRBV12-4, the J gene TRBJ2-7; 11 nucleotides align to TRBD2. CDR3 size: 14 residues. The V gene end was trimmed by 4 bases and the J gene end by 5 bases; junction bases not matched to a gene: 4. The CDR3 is CASSYSGGANEQYF. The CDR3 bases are TGTGCCAGCAGTTATAGCGGGGGGGCCAACGAGCAGTACTTC.

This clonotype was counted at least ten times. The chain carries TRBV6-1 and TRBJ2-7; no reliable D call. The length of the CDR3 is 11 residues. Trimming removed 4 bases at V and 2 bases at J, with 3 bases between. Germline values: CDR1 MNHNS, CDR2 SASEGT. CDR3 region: CASSGTYEQYF. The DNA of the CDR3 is TGTGCCAGCAGTGGCACCTACGAGCAGTACTTC.

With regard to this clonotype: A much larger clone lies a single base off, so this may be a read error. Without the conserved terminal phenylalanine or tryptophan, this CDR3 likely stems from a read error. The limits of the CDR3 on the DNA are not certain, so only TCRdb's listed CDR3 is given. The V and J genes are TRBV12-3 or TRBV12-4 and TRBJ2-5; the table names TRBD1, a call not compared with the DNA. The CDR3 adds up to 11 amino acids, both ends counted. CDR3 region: CASSLTGDRYL.

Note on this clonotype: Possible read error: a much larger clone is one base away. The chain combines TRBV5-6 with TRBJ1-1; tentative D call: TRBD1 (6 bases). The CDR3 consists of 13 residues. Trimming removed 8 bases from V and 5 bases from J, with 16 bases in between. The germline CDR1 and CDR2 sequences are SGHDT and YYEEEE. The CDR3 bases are TGTGCCAGTTCAACAGGGCTCAAAACTGAAGCTTTCTTT. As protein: CASSTGLKTEAFF.

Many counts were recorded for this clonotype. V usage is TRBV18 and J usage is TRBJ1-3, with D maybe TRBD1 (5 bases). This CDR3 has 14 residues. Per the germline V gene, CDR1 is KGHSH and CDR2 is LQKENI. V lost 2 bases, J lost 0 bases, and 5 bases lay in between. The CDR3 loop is CASSPGGSGNTIYF. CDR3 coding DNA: TGTGCCAGCTCACCAGGGGGCTCTGGAAACACCATATATTTT.

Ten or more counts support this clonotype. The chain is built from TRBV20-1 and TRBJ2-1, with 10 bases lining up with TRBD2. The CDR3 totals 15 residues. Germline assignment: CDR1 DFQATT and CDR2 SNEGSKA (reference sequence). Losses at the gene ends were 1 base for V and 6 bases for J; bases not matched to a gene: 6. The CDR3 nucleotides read TGCAGTGCTAGAGGGAGGACTAGCGGAATCAATGAGCAGTTCTTC. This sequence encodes CSARGRTSGINEQFF.

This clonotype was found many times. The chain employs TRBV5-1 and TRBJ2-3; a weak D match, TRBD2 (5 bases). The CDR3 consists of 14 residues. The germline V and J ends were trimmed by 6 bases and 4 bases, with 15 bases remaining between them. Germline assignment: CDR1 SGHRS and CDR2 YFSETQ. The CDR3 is CASTMGEMADTQYF. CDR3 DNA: TGCGCCAGCACCATGGGAGAGATGGCAGATACGCAGTATTTT.

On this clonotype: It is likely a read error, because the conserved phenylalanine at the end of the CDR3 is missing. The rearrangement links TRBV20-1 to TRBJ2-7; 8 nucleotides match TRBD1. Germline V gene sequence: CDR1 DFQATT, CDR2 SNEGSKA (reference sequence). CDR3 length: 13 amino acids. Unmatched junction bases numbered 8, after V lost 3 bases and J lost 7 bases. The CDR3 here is CSASWQGAGEQYY. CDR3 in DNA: TGCAGTGCTAGCTGGCAGGGGGCAGGGGAGCAGTACTAC.

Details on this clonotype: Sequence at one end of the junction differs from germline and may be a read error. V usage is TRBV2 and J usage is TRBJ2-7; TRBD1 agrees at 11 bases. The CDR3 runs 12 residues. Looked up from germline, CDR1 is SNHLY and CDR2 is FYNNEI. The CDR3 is CAVDRGQYEKYF. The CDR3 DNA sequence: TGTGCCGTGGACAGGGGGCAATACGAGAAGTACTTC.

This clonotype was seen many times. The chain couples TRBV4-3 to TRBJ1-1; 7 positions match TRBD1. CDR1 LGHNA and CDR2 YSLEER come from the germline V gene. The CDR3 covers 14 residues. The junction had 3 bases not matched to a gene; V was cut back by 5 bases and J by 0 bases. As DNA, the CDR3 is TGCGCCAGCAGCTGGGACAGTATGAACACTGAAGCTTTCTTT. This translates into CASSWDSMNTEAFF.

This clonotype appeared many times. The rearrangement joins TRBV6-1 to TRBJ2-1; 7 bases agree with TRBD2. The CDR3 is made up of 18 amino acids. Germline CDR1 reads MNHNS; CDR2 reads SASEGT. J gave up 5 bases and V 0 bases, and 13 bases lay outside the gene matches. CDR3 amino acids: CASSEATGVRTRHNEQFF. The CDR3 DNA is TGTGCCAGCAGTGAAGCGACGGGAGTTCGGACTAGGCACAATGAGCAGTTCTTC.

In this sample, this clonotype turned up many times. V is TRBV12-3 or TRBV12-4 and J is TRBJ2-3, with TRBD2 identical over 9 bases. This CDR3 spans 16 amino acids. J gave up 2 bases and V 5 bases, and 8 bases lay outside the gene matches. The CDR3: CASSRRTSENTDTQYF. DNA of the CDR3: TGTGCCAGCAGTAGACGGACTAGCGAGAACACAGATACGCAGTATTTT.

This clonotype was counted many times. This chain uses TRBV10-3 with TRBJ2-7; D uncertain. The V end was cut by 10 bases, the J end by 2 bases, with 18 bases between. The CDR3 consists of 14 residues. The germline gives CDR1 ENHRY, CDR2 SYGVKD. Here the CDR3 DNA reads TGTGCCAACGCCGATGGGCCCCCTACCTACGAGCAGTACTTC. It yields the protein CANADGPPTYEQYF.

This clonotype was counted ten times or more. CDR3 nucleotide sequence: TGCGCCAGCAGCGACGGACAGGTTTCCTACGAGCAGTACTTC. It translates to CASSDGQVSYEQYF. The rearrangement uses TRBV5-1 and TRBJ2-7, with TRBD1 identical over 7 bases. CDR3 size: 14 residues. Germline lookup yields CDR1 SGHRS and CDR2 YFSETQ. V lost 4 bases to trimming and J lost 1 base; unmatched junction nucleotides: 5.

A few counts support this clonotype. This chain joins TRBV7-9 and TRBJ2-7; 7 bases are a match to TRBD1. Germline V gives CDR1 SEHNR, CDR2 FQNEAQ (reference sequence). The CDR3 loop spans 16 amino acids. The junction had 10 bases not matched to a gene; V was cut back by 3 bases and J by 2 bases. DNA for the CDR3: TGTGCCAGCAGCTTCCCCCCGGCAGGGGGTCCCTACGAGCAGTACTTC. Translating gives CASSFPPAGGPYEQYF.

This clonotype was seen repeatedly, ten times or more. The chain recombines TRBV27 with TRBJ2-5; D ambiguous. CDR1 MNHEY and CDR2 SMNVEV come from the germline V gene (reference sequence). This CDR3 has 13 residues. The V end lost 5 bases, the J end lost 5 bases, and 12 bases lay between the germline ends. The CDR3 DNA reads TGTGCCAGCAGTCCCCTCAATCGGGAGACCCAGTACTTC. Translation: CASSPLNRETQYF.

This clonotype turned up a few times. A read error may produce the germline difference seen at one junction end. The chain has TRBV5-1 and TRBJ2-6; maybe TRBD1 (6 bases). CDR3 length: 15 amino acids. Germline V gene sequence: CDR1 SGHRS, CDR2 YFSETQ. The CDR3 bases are TGCGCCATCAGCACGTACAGGGCTGGGGCCAACGTCCTGACTTTC. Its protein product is CAISTYRAGANVLTF.

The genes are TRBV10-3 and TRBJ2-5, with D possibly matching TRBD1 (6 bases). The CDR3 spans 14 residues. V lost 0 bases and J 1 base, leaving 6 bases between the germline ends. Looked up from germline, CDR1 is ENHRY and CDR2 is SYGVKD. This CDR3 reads CAISESQGQETQYF. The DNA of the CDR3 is TGTGCCATCAGTGAGTCACAGGGCCAAGAGACCCAGTACTTC.

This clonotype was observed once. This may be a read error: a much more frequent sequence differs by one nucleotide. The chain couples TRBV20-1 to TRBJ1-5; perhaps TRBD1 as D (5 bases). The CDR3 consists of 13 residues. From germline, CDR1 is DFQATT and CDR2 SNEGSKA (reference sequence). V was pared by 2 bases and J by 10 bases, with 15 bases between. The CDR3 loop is CSARSAGSHPQHF. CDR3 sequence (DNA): TGCAGTGCTAGAAGTGCAGGGAGCCACCCCCAGCATTTT.